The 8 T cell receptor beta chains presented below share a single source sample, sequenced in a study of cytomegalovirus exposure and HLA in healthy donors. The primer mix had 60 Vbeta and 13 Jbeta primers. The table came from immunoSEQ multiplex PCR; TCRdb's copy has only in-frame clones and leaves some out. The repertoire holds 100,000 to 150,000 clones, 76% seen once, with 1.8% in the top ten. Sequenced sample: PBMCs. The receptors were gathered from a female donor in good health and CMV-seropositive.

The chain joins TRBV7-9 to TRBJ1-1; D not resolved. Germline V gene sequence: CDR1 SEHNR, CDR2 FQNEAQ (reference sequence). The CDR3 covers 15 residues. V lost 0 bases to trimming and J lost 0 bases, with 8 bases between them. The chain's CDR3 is CASSLARAMNTEAFF. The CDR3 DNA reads TGTGCCAGCAGCTTAGCGCGGGCCATGAACACTGAAGCTTTCTTT.

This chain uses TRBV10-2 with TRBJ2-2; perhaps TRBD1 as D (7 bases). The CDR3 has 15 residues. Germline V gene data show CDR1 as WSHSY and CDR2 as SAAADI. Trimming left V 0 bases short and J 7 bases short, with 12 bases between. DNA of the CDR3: TGCGCCAGCAGTGAGTCGAGACAGGGAGGCGGGGAGCTGTTTTTT. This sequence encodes CASSESRQGGGELFF.

CDR3 amino acids: CASSRGGSQETQYF. As DNA, the CDR3 is TGCGCCAGCAGCCGCGGGGGCTCCCAAGAGACCCAGTACTTC. The chain carries TRBV5-1 and TRBJ2-5; a possible D gene is TRBD2 (7 bases). CDR3 length: 14 residues. Germline V gene sequence: CDR1 SGHRS, CDR2 YFSETQ. V was clipped by 4 bases and J by 1 base, with 11 bases between them.

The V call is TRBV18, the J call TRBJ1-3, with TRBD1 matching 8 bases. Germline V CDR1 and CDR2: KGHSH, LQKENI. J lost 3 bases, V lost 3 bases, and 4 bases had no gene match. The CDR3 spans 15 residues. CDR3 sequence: CASSPQGASGNTIYF. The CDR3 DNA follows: TGTGCCAGCTCACCCCAGGGGGCAAGTGGAAACACCATATATTTT.

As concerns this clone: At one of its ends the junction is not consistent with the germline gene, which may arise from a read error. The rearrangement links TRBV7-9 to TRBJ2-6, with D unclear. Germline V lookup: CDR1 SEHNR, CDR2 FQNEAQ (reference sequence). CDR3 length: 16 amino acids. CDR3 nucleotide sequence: TGTTCCAGCAGCTTACTTCACAACTCTGGGGCCAACGTCCTGACTTTC. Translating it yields CSSSLLHNSGANVLTF.

CDR3: CASSVDRGSDTQYF. The CDR3 DNA is TGTGCCAGCAGCGTAGATCGAGGGTCAGATACGCAGTATTTT. J is TRBJ2-3 and V is TRBV9, with a tentative D call TRBD2 (5 bases). The CDR3 runs to 14 residues. CDR1 is SGDLS and CDR2 is YYNGEE in the germline V gene. The V gene lost 0 bases and the J gene lost 4 bases, with 9 bases spanning the gap.

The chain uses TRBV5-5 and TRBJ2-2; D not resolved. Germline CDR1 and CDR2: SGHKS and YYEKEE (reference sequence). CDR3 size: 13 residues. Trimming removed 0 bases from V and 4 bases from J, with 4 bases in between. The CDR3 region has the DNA TGTGCCAGCAGCTTGGTAGTCACCGGGGAGCTGTTTTTT. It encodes CASSLVVTGELFF.

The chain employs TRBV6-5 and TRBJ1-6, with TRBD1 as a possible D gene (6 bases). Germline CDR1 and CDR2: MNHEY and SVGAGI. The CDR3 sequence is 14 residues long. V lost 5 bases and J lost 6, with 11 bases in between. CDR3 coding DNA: TGTGCCAGCAGTGCGACAGGTTTTAATTCACCCCTCCACTTT. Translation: CASSATGFNSPLHF.